This T cell receptor (beta chain) was found in a study of regulatory T cells in long-lasting Graves disease. From germline, CDR1 is DFQATT and CDR2 SNEGSKA (reference sequence). CDR3 length: 14 residues. With V trimmed by 3 bases and J by 4 bases, 5 bases remained unmatched. Sequencing libraries for TCR beta were prepared with iRepertoire HTBI primers and Arm-PCR of CDR3 regions. TCRdb reanalysed the multiplex PCR reads using MiXCR and keeps one entry per CDR3 protein. The sample includes under 450,000 distinct CDR3 sequences, 20% to 30% of them seen just once. The time point denotes: persistent/refractory GD, antithyroid drugs over 5 years with positive TRAb. Following extraction of RNA from PBMCs, that RNA was used to make the TCR library.

Sequenced material: peripheral blood mononuclear cells (PBMCs), taken when the disease was refractory, from a patient treated with antithyroid drugs. The sequence derives from a female donor with Graves disease. The rearrangement joins TRBV20-1 to TRBJ1-3; 8 bases match TRBD1. The CDR3 DNA sequence: TGCAGTGCTAGGGAGACAGGGGCAGGAAACACCATATATTTT. This sequence encodes CSARETGAGNTIYF.